These T cell receptor beta chains were read from a single sample in a study of CD4 T cell repertoires in COVID-19. Generated by immunoSEQ multiplex PCR, the TCRdb table keeps only in-frame clones and is missing some. Here the sample spans about 8,400 clones, around four fifths being singletons. Sample: effector memory CD4+ T cells from blood, taken before the COVID-19 pandemic. The receptor set was obtained from a human donor who had COVID-19. The CDR3 runs from the conserved cysteine through the conserved F or W. D genes are given only for firm matches. The size entry is marked missing in some rows and otherwise reads once, few, many or a size class.

-,few,TRBJ1-1,TRBV6-6,TGTGCCAGCAGTAACAAACAGGGAAAGAACACTGAAGCTTTCTTT,CASSNKQGKNTEAFF
-,-,TRBJ2-7,TRBV7-8,TGTGCCAGCAGCTTAGCGGGTCTAGCGAGCGAGCAGTACTTC,CASSLAGLASEQYF
-,-,TRBJ1-5,TRBV18,TGTGCCAGCTCACCCCAGACAGATCAGCCCCAGCATTTT,CASSPQTDQPQHF
-,-,TRBJ1-2,TRBV9,TGTGCCAGCAGCTTACAGGGAGATGGCTACACCTTC,CASSLQGDGYTF
TRBD1,once,TRBJ1-3,TRBV18,TGTGCCAGCTCACGGGACAGCTCCGTCTCTGGAAACACCATATATTTT,CASSRDSSVSGNTIYF
TRBD2,-,TRBJ2-1,TRBV5-1,TGCGCCAGCAGCCGGGCGGGAGGGAGAGATGAGCAGTTCTTC,CASSRAGGRDEQFF
-,large,TRBJ2-7,TRBV6-1,TGTGCCAGCAGCTATGCGACAGACCCTCGGGAGCAGTACTTC,CASSYATDPREQYF
TRBD1,-,TRBJ1-2,TRBV6-1,TGTGCCAGCAGAGACTACGACAGGGGGGATGGCTACACCTTC,CASRDYDRGDGYTF
TRBD2,-,TRBJ2-7,TRBV7-3,TGTGCCAGCAGCCTAAGACCGGGAGGCGAGCAGTACTTC,CASSLRPGGEQYF
-,-,TRBJ1-2,TRBV18,TGTGCCAGCTCACCCCTAAGCAAAAACTATGGCTACACCTTC,CASSPLSKNYGYTF
TRBD1,-,TRBJ1-1,TRBV5-4,TGTGCCAGCAGCTTGCCGGGACAGCTGAACACTGAAGCTTTCTTT,CASSLPGQLNTEAFF
TRBD2,-,TRBJ2-1,TRBV6-1,TGTGCCAGCAGTGAAAGCCTTCCTAGCGGGAGTTCCTACTACAATGAGCAGTTCTTC,CASSESLPSGSSYYNEQFF
TRBD1,once,TRBJ1-1,TRBV19,TGTGCCAGTAGGATCGGGACAGGGCTGAACACTGAAGCTTTCTTT,CASRIGTGLNTEAFF